The present T cell receptor (beta chain) was sequenced within a study of T cell responses to AZD1222 COVID-19 vaccine. Method: immunoSEQ multiplex PCR; TCRdb's copy keeps in-frame clones and lacks some. Counted here are over 130,000 clones, almost 90% occurring once; the ten biggest clones make up 1.6%. The CDR3 is made up of 15 amino acids. Germline values: CDR1 SGHKS, CDR2 YYEKEE (reference sequence). Between the trimmed V and J ends, which lost 0 bases and 1 base, there was a span of 7 bases. The TCR was taken from an adult who received the AZD1222 COVID-19 vaccine. The input for sequencing was peripheral blood, taken 28 days after the second AZD1222 dose. The rearrangement uses TRBV5-5 and TRBJ2-2; no definite D call. The CDR3 loop is CASSLGPKNTGELFF. DNA for the CDR3: TGTGCCAGCAGCTTGGGGCCTAAGAACACCGGGGAGCTGTTTTTT.